This entry lists 13 T cell receptor beta chains sequenced from one sample in a study of T-cell memory formation after mild COVID-19. Via MiXCR, TCRdb re-called the 5' RACE reads, giving one row per CDR3 protein. Of under 350,000 distinct CDR3 sequences listed, roughly 15% are singletons. Sequenced: PBMCs or a T cell subset sorted from them (not recorded which). The source is a man aged 18 to 30 who had mild COVID-19 (a few samples of this study predate the infection). Cell type and time point are not known.

At least ten counts were recorded for this clonotype. The V gene is TRBV25-1, the J gene TRBJ1-1, with D unresolved. Germline CDR1 reads MGHDK; CDR2 reads SYGVNS. The germline V and J ends were trimmed by 2 bases and 8 bases, with 6 bases remaining between them. The length of the CDR3 is 11 residues. CDR3 protein: CASSEGGEAFF. The CDR3 nucleotides are TGTGCCAGCAGTGAAGGAGGAGAAGCTTTCTTT.

This chain uses TRBV6-5 with TRBJ2-7; 10 bases map to TRBD2. The CDR3 spans 14 residues. Germline CDR1 reads MNHEY; CDR2 reads SVGAGI. After removal of 2 bases from V and 6 bases from J, the junction contained 4 bases not matched to a gene. For the CDR3, the DNA is TGTGCCAGCAGTTACATTGCTAGCGGGGGCGAGCAGTACTTC. This encodes CASSYIASGGEQYF.

This sequence joins TRBV29-1 and TRBJ2-7; D gene unclear. CDR1 is SQVTM and CDR2 is ANQGSEA in the germline V gene. CDR3 length: 12 residues. The V end lost 4 bases, the J end lost 2 bases, and 9 bases lay between the germline ends. CDR3 sequence reads: CSVAEQTYEQYF. CDR3 nucleotide sequence: TGCAGCGTTGCGGAACAGACCTACGAGCAGTACTTC.

This clonotype was seen a few times. The conserved closing phenylalanine or tryptophan is absent in this CDR3, likely reflecting a read error. No DNA is shown, since the ends of the CDR3 on it are uncertain; the CDR3 is the one TCRdb lists. The chain has TRBV7-9 and TRBJ2-3; TRBD2, the table's D call, was not compared with the DNA. Counting both end residues, the CDR3 totals 12 amino acids. Germline V gene lookup returns CDR1 SEHNR and CDR2 FQNEAQ (reference sequence). CDR3: CASSLESTRALV.

There are a few counts of this clonotype. The CDR3 is CASSLINRFGDTGELFF. CDR3 DNA sequence: TGTGCCAGCAGTTTGATCAATAGGTTCGGGGACACCGGGGAGCTGTTTTTT. This chain connects TRBV27 to TRBJ2-2, with D tentatively TRBD2 (5 bases). With 3 bases removed from V and 3 bases from J, the gap between germline ends came to 17 bases. Germline V gene sequence: CDR1 MNHEY, CDR2 SMNVEV (reference sequence). The CDR3 loop spans 17 amino acids.

This clonotype showed up many times. The chain recombines TRBV5-1 with TRBJ2-5; D might be TRBD2 (7 bases). The CDR3 has 16 residues. The V and J ends lost 7 bases and 5 bases respectively, with 24 bases between them. Germline V gene data show CDR1 as SGHRS and CDR2 as YFSETQ. The chain's CDR3 is CASSPITGGGQETQYF. CDR3 bases: TGCGCCAGCTCTCCCATCACGGGGGGCGGGCAGGAGACCCAGTACTTC.

This chain connects TRBV6-6 to TRBJ2-7, with D possibly called TRBD1 or TRBD2 (6 bases each). V lost 6 bases and J lost 2, with 17 bases in between. Germline CDR1 is MNHNY and CDR2 is SVGAGI (reference sequence). The CDR3 covers 15 residues. The CDR3 loop is CASRERGAATYEQYV. CDR3 nucleotide sequence: TGTGCCAGCAGAGAAAGGGGGGCTGCAACCTACGAGCAGTACGTC.

The V call is TRBV6-2 or TRBV6-3, the J call TRBJ1-1; the D is unclear. This CDR3 comprises 11 residues. V lost 2 bases, J lost 6 bases, and 4 bases lay in between. Germline CDR1 is MNHEY and CDR2 is SVGEGT. The CDR3 DNA is TGTGCCAGCAGTTACCAGTCTGAAGCTTTCTTT. Residues: CASSYQSEAFF.

J is TRBJ2-5 and V is TRBV13; TRBD1 agrees at 8 bases. The CDR3 contains 13 residues. Looked up from germline, CDR1 is PRHDT and CDR2 is FYEKMQ (reference sequence). V was clipped by 5 bases and J by 7 bases; unmatched bases: 6. The CDR3 DNA follows: TGTGCCAGCAGCCCAACAGGGGGAGGGACCCAGTACTTC. Translated: CASSPTGGGTQYF. The full variable domain, completed using reference TRBV13 and TRBJ2-5, is AAGVIQSPRHLIKEKRETATLKCYPIPRHDTVYWYQQGPGQDPQFLISFYEKMQSDKGSIPDRFSAQQFSDYHSELNMSSLELGDSALYFCASSPTGGGTQYFGPGTRLLVL.

This clonotype has just a few counts. The rearrangement links TRBV2 to TRBJ2-2; D is unresolved. V lost 8 bases and J lost 5, with 12 bases in between. The CDR3 spans 13 residues. CDR1 SNHLY and CDR2 FYNNEI come from the germline V gene. CDR3 residues: CASGTSGTGELFF. CDR3 DNA: TGTGCCAGCGGAACGTCGGGTACCGGGGAGCTGTTTTTT. The full variable domain, in which reference TRBV2 and TRBJ2-2 provide the parts outside the CDR3, is EPEVTQTPSHQVTQMGQEVILRCVPISNHLYFYWYRQILGQKVEFLVSFYNNEISEKSEIFDDQFSVERPDGSNFTLKIRSTKLEDSAMYFCASGTSGTGELFFGEGSRLTVL.

The V gene is TRBV7-9, the J gene TRBJ1-2; a weak D match, TRBD1 (6 bases). CDR1 and CDR2 from the germline V gene are SEHNR and FQNEAQ (reference sequence). The CDR3 is made up of 15 amino acids. Trimming took 0 bases from V and 4 from J, leaving 12 bases between them. CDR3 DNA sequence: TGTGCCAGCAGCTTAGCCTTCGGGGGCGGCTATGGCTACACCTTC. This translates into CASSLAFGGGYGYTF.

This clonotype was seen a handful of times. The rearrangement links TRBV29-1 to TRBJ2-3, with D possibly being TRBD2 (5 bases). Germline V CDR1 and CDR2: SQVTM, ANQGSEA. This CDR3 comprises 10 residues. CDR3 in DNA: TGCACCGGGGTGGACGATACGCAGTATTTT. Protein product: CTGVDDTQYF.

The chain joins TRBV6-2 or TRBV6-3 to TRBJ1-5, with 8 bases matching TRBD1. Germline CDR1 reads MNHEY; CDR2 reads SVGEGT. The CDR3 runs 12 residues. The CDR3 protein is CAAGGSGQPQHF. The CDR3 DNA is TGTGCGGCAGGGGGCTCCGGGCAGCCCCAGCATTTT.